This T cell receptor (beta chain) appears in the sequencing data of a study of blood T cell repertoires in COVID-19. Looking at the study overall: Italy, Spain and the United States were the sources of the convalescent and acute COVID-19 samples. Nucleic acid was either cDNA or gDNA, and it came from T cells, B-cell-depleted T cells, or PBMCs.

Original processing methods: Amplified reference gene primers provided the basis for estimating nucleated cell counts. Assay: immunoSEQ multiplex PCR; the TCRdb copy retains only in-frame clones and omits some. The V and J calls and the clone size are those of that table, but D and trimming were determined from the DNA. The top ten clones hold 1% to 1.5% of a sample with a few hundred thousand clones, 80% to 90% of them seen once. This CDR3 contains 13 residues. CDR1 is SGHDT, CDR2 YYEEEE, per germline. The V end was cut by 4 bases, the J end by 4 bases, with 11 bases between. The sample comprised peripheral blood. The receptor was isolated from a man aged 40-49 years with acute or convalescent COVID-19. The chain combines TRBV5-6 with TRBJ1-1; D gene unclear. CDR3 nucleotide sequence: TGTGCCAGCAGCGACGACGAGGGCACTGAAGCTTTCTTT. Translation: CASSDDEGTEAFF.